A selection of T cell receptor beta chains follows, all from one sample in a study of neurological immune-mediated disorders. One entry per CDR3 protein results from TCRdb running MiXCR on the 5' RACE reads. The table has about 60,000 distinct CDR3 sequences, 3.6% seen once; the top ten hold 1.6%. The specimen sequenced was PBMCs. These receptors all stem from a man aged 25-40 years with multiple sclerosis. The CDR3 runs from the conserved cysteine through the conserved F or W. A D gene is named only where the DNA matches it firmly. Size is stated for part of the rows, as once, few or many counts, or as a class when the clone is expanded.

TRBV7-2,TRBJ1-1,.,few,CASRLVGAGTEAFF,TGTGCCAGCAGACTCGTGGGGGCAGGCACTGAAGCTTTCTTT
TRBV5-1,TRBJ1-5,TRBD1,many,CASRRGTGGSNQPQHF,TGCGCCAGCAGACGCGGGACAGGGGGGAGCAATCAGCCCCAGCATTTT
TRBV29-1,TRBJ2-5,.,many,CSVEDVVDGKTQYF,TGCAGCGTTGAAGACGTAGTGGACGGGAAGACCCAGTACTTC
TRBV28,TRBJ2-7,TRBD2,many,CASSSTSLADYEQYF,TGTGCCAGCAGTTCGACTTCCCTAGCGGACTACGAGCAGTACTTC
TRBV7-9,TRBJ2-7,.,many,CASSLGNRPYEQYF,TGTGCCAGCAGCTTAGGGAACAGGCCCTACGAGCAGTACTTC
TRBV7-2,TRBJ1-1,.,many,CASSSSSPEAFF,TGTGCCAGCAGCTCAAGTAGCCCTGAAGCTTTCTTT
TRBV20-1,TRBJ1-1,.,many,CSAGRRDRGSNTEAFF,TGCAGTGCTGGGAGGAGGGATCGGGGCTCGAACACTGAAGCTTTCTTT
TRBV20-1,TRBJ1-4,.,many,CSAPSARGTNEKLFF,TGCAGTGCCCCAAGTGCCCGGGGAACTAATGAAAAACTGTTTTTT
TRBV4-1,TRBJ2-1,.,many,CASTQDYNEQFF,TGCGCCAGCACCCAGGACTACAATGAGCAGTTCTTC
TRBV12-3/TRBV12-4,TRBJ1-5,.,many,CASSPDGGNNQPQHF,TGTGCCAGCAGCCCCGATGGGGGTAACAATCAGCCCCAGCATTTT
TRBV29-1,TRBJ2-7,TRBD2,many,CSVAPAGVNEQYF,TGCAGCGTTGCCCCAGCGGGAGTGAACGAGCAGTACTTC
TRBV21-1,TRBJ2-3,.,many,CASSKLREADTQYF,TGTGCCAGCAGCAAATTAAGGGAGGCAGATACGCAGTATTTT
TRBV12-3/TRBV12-4,TRBJ1-1,.,many,CASSPQTKGTEAFF,TGTGCCAGCAGTCCACAAACGAAGGGGACTGAAGCTTTCTTT
TRBV28,TRBJ2-7,.,many,CASRADYEQYF,TGTGCCAGCAGAGCGGACTACGAGCAGTACTTC
TRBV6-1,TRBJ2-5,.,few,CASSYTGRETQYF,TGTGCCAGCAGTTACACAGGGAGAGAGACCCAGTACTTC
TRBV20-1,TRBJ1-1,TRBD1,many,CSPGGRVTEAFF,TGCAGCCCAGGGGGGAGGGTGACTGAAGCTTTCTTT
TRBV4-1,TRBJ1-5,.,many,CASSQGETGYSNQPQHF,TGCGCCAGCAGCCAAGGCGAGACAGGTTATAGCAATCAGCCCCAGCATTTT
TRBV6-2/TRBV6-3,TRBJ1-1,.,few,CASSYSRTDMNTEAFF,TGTGCCAGCAGTTACTCACGGACGGACATGAACACTGAAGCTTTCTTT
TRBV5-1,TRBJ2-1,.,many,CASRLLVSGASRNEQFF,TGCGCCAGCAGACTCCTCGTCTCAGGGGCGTCGAGGAATGAGCAGTTCTTC
TRBV7-6,TRBJ1-2,TRBD1,.,CASSPSGTGGVYGYTF,TGTGCCAGCAGCCCTAGTGGGACAGGGGGCGTCTATGGCTACACCTTC
TRBV3-1,TRBJ2-3,TRBD2,many,CASSLTSGGLSTDTQYF,TGTGCCAGCAGCCTGACTAGCGGGGGCCTGAGCACAGATACGCAGTATTTT
TRBV20-1,TRBJ2-7,.,many,CSARPYQGLGYEQYF,TGCAGTGCTAGACCGTACCAGGGGCTTGGCTACGAGCAGTACTTC
TRBV28,TRBJ2-1,.,many,CASRVGGGRSHNEQFF,TGTGCCAGCAGAGTTGGGGGTGGGCGGAGTCACAATGAGCAGTTCTTC
TRBV28,TRBJ2-3,TRBD2,many,CASSLGAGVRADTQYF,TGTGCCAGCAGTTTAGGAGCGGGGGTGAGGGCAGATACGCAGTATTTT
TRBV4-1,TRBJ2-7,.,many,CASSQGQTYEQYF,TGCGCCAGCAGCCAAGGTCAGACCTACGAGCAGTACTTC
TRBV5-5,TRBJ2-5,TRBD1,many,CASSLRQGVYQETQYF,TGTGCCAGCAGCCTACGGCAGGGGGTTTATCAAGAGACCCAGTACTTC
TRBV30,TRBJ2-1,.,many,CAWSSPNEQFF,TGTGCCTGGAGCTCCCCCAATGAGCAGTTCTTC
TRBV18,TRBJ2-1,TRBD2,.,CASSPRASGSSYNEQFF,TGTGCCAGCTCACCACGGGCTAGCGGAAGCTCCTACAATGAGCAGTTCTTC
TRBV10-3,TRBJ1-1,.,many,CAISERAENTEAFF,TGTGCCATCAGTGAGAGGGCAGAAAACACTGAAGCTTTCTTT
TRBV2,TRBJ1-1,TRBD1,many,CASSGGTGMFTEAFF,TGTGCCAGCAGTGGGGGGACAGGGATGTTCACTGAAGCTTTCTTT
TRBV12-3/TRBV12-4,TRBJ1-1,.,many,CASSLIRTWGTEAFF,TGTGCCAGCAGTTTAATAAGGACCTGGGGGACTGAAGCTTTCTTT
TRBV6-6,TRBJ1-1,.,.,CASSPDRTLNTEAFF,TGTGCCAGCAGCCCTGACAGAACCTTGAACACTGAAGCTTTCTTT
TRBV5-1,TRBJ2-1,.,many,CASSFRGPTYNEQFF,TGCGCCAGCAGCTTTCGGGGGCCCACCTACAATGAGCAGTTCTTC
TRBV20-1,TRBJ1-6,TRBD1,many,CSALDGQGPNSPLHF,TGCAGTGCTCTGGATGGACAGGGCCCTAATTCACCCCTCCACTTT
TRBV15,TRBJ1-1,TRBD1,many,CATSRVQGARTEAFF,TGTGCCACCAGCAGAGTTCAGGGGGCGCGGACTGAAGCTTTCTTT
TRBV5-1,TRBJ1-1,TRBD1,many,CASSLGQGRGSSTEAFF,TGCGCCAGCAGCTTGGGACAGGGTAGAGGGTCCAGCACTGAAGCTTTCTTT
TRBV5-1,TRBJ2-7,TRBD1,many,CASRTGTGGSYEQYF,TGCGCCAGCAGAACCGGGACAGGGGGATCCTACGAGCAGTACTTC
TRBV7-9,TRBJ2-5,.,many,CATPEYVGNQETQYF,TGTGCCACCCCGGAGTATGTTGGGAACCAAGAGACCCAGTACTTC
TRBV7-9,TRBJ2-7,.,many,CASSSSSEGGYEQYF,TGTGCCAGCAGCTCATCTAGCGAGGGGGGCTACGAGCAGTACTTC
TRBV7-6,TRBJ2-2,.,many,CASSLMGQNTGELFF,TGTGCCAGCAGCCTCATGGGACAGAACACCGGGGAGCTGTTTTTT
TRBV5-1,TRBJ1-1,.,many,CASSSLRRNTEAFF,TGCGCCAGCAGCTCCTTGAGGCGTAACACTGAAGCTTTCTTT
TRBV7-6,TRBJ2-2,.,.,CASSLEGTGELFF,TGTGCCAGCAGCTTAGAAGGTACCGGGGAGCTGTTTTTT
TRBV6-1,TRBJ2-1,.,many,CASSEGQAAPSEQFF,TGTGCCAGCAGTGAAGGGCAGGCGGCCCCCAGTGAGCAGTTCTTC
TRBV11-3,TRBJ2-7,.,many,CASSLDGTEQYF,TGTGCCAGCAGCTTAGATGGGACCGAGCAGTACTTC
TRBV29-1,TRBJ2-2,TRBD1,many,CSVSYKSGTGAGELFF,TGCAGCGTTTCATACAAATCCGGGACAGGGGCCGGGGAGCTGTTTTTT
TRBV5-6,TRBJ2-4,TRBD2,.,CASSVAGGPNIQYF,TGTGCCAGCAGCGTAGCGGGAGGCCCCAACATTCAGTACTTC
TRBV5-1,TRBJ2-3,.,many,CASSAGGTDTQYF,TGCGCCAGCAGCGCAGGGGGCACAGATACGCAGTATTTT
TRBV27,TRBJ2-3,.,many,CASKQRSTDTQYF,TGTGCCAGCAAACAGCGCAGCACAGATACGCAGTATTTT
TRBV20-1,TRBJ1-1,.,many,CSARGTNWVTEAFF,TGCAGTGCTCGGGGGACCAATTGGGTCACTGAAGCTTTCTTT
TRBV9,TRBJ1-5,.,many,CASSVGGSNQPQHF,TGTGCCAGCAGCGTAGGGGGCTCTAATCAGCCCCAGCATTTT
TRBV5-1,TRBJ1-2,.,many,CASSAGSRGFANYGYTF,TGCGCCAGCAGCGCCGGGTCAAGGGGTTTTGCTAACTATGGCTACACCTTC
TRBV6-5,TRBJ1-4,.,many,CASSPGEREKLFF,TGTGCCAGCAGTCCCGGGGAGAGGGAAAAACTGTTTTTT
TRBV7-2,TRBJ2-3,.,few,CASSLEVSEFTDTQYF,TGTGCCAGCAGCTTAGAGGTCTCCGAATTCACAGATACGCAGTATTTT
TRBV7-9,TRBJ1-2,.,many,CASSLSGLNGYTF,TGTGCCAGCAGCTTATCGGGGTTGAATGGCTACACCTTC